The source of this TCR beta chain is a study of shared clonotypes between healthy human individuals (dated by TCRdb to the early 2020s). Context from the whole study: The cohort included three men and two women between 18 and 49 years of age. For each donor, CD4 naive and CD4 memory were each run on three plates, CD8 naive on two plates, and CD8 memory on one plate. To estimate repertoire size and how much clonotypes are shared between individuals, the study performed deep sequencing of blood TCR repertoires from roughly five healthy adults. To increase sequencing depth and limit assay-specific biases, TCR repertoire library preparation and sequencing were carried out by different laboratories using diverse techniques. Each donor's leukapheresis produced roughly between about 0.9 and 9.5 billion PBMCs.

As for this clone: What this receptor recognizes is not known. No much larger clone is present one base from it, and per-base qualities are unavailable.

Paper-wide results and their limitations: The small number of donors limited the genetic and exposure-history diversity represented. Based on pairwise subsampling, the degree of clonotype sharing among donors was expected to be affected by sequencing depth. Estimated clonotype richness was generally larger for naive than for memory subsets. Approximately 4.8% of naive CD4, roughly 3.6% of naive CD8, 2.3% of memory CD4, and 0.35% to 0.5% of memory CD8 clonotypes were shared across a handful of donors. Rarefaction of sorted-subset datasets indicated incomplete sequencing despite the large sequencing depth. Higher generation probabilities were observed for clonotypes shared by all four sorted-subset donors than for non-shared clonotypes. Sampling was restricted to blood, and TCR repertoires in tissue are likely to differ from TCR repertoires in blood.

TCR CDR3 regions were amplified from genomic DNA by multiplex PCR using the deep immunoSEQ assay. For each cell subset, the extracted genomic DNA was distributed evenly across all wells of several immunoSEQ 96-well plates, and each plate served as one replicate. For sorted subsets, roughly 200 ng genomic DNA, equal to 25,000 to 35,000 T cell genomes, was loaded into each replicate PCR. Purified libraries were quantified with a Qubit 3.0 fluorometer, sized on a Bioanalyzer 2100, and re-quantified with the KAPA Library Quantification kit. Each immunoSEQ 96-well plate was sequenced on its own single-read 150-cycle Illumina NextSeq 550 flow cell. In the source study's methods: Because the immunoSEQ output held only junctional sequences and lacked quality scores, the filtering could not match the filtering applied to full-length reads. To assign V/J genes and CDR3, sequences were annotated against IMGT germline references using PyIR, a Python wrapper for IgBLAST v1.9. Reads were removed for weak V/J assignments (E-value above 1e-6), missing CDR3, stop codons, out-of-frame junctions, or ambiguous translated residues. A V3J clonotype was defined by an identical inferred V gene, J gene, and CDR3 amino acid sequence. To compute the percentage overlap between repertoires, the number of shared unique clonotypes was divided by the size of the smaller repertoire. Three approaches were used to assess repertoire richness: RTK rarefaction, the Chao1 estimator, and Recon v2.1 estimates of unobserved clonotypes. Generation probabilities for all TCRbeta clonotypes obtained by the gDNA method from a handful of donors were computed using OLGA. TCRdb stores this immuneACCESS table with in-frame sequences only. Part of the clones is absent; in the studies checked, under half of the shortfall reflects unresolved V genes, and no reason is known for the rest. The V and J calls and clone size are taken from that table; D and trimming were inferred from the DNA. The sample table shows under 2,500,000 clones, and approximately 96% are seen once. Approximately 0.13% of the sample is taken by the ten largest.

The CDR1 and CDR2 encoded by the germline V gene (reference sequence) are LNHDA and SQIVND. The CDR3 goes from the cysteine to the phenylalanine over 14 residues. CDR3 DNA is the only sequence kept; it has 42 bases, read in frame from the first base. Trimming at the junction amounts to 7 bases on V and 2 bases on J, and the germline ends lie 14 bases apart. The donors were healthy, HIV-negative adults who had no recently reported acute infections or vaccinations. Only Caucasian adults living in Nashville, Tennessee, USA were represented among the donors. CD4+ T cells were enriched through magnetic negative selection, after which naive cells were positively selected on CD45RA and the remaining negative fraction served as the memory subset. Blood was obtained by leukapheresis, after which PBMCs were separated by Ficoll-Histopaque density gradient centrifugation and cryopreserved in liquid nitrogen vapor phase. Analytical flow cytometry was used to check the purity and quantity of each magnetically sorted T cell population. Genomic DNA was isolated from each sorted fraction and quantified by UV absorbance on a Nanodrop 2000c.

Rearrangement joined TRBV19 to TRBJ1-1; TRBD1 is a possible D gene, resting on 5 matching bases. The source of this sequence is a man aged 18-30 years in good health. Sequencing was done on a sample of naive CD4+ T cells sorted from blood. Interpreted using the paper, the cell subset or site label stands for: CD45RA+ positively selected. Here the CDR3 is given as CASMGGRLNTEAFF. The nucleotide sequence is TGTGCCAGTATGGGGGGAAGACTTAACACTGAAGCTTTCTTT.